These T cell receptor beta chains were read from a single sample in a study of patients with pleural tuberculosis. TCRdb called the reads again in MiXCR, with one record for every CDR3 protein. The sample lists almost 30,000 distinct CDR3 sequences, roughly 18% occurring once. Sequencing input: peripheral blood. These TCRs come from a human donor with pleural tuberculosis. The conserved cysteine and the conserved F or W are not part of the CDR3 here. Size tells how often a clone was seen (once, few, many) or the class of an expanded clone, and some rows leave it out.

j_call: TRBJ2-7; v_call: TRBV28; clone_size: many; cdr3_aa: ASFDRRMQY
j_call: TRBJ2-1; v_call: TRBV5-1; clone_size: many; cdr3_aa: ASSAGTGNYNEQF
j_call: TRBJ2-1; v_call: TRBV9; clone_size: many; cdr3_aa: ASSLGTGGGEQF
j_call: TRBJ2-5; v_call: TRBV12-3/TRBV12-4; clone_size: many; cdr3_aa: ASSLRGVGQETQY
j_call: TRBJ1-1; v_call: TRBV7-9; clone_size: many; cdr3_aa: ASSPLQRGSANTEAF
j_call: TRBJ1-1; v_call: TRBV20-1; clone_size: many; cdr3_aa: SAHPTGGDTEAF
j_call: TRBJ2-5; v_call: TRBV10-1; clone_size: many; cdr3_aa: ASSEAGVSGNVETQY
j_call: TRBJ1-1; v_call: TRBV20-1; clone_size: many; cdr3_aa: NARPPRGLDTEAF
j_call: TRBJ2-1; v_call: TRBV2; clone_size: many; cdr3_aa: ASRSYNEQF
j_call: TRBJ1-5; v_call: TRBV4-1; clone_size: many; cdr3_aa: ASSQVGNQPQH
j_call: TRBJ1-3; v_call: TRBV6-1; clone_size: many; cdr3_aa: ASSFQTGGNTIY
j_call: TRBJ1-6; v_call: TRBV6-6; clone_size: -; cdr3_aa: ASGYGVGGSPLH
j_call: TRBJ1-3; v_call: TRBV19; clone_size: many; cdr3_aa: ASSARQQAAARNTIY
j_call: TRBJ1-5; v_call: TRBV4-1; clone_size: many; cdr3_aa: ASSARANSNQPQH
j_call: TRBJ2-2; v_call: TRBV25-1; clone_size: many; cdr3_aa: ASREGAFDTGELF
j_call: TRBJ2-3; v_call: TRBV20-1; clone_size: -; cdr3_aa: SARDTQY
j_call: TRBJ1-1; v_call: TRBV25-1; clone_size: -; cdr3_aa: ASSESQVEAL
j_call: TRBJ1-1; v_call: TRBV4-2; clone_size: many; cdr3_aa: ASSQEEVPKAF